Listed here is a single T cell receptor beta chain. Data came from immunoSEQ multiplex PCR; TCRdb stores just in-frame clones and leaves some out. The sample has tens of thousands of clones, about four fifths seen once; the top ten hold around 4.1%. The data were taken from a study of blood T cell repertoires in COVID-19. V shed 5 bases and J 6 bases; nucleotides not matched to a gene: 9. The CDR3 runs to 16 residues. Looked up from germline, CDR1 is SGHVS and CDR2 is FNYEAQ. The specimen was PBMCs or T cells enriched from blood (not recorded which). The clonotype originates from a woman in her thirties or forties with acute COVID-19. This chain connects TRBV7-6 to TRBJ2-2, with 10 bases fitting TRBD2. Here the CDR3 DNA reads TGTGCCAGCAGCCCTAGTAGCGGGGGGTTATCCGGGGAGCTGTTTTTT. Translation: CASSPSSGGLSGELFF.